Presented here are 7 T cell receptor beta chains from one specimen sequenced in a study of CD8 T cells in ankylosing spondylitis. MiXCR, applied by TCRdb to the 5' RACE reads, yields one record per CDR3 protein. Among 250,000 to 350,000 distinct CDR3 sequences listed, more than 20% were seen once. The sequencing sample was made of blood, either unsorted or a sorted T cell fraction (not recorded which). Receptors were obtained from a female donor with ankylosing spondylitis or in good health (not recorded which).

The V call is TRBV7-2, the J call TRBJ2-1, with TRBD2 matching 10 bases. V was clipped by 6 bases and J by 11 bases; unmatched bases: 10. Germline CDR1 and CDR2: SGHTA and FQGNSA. This CDR3 is built from 14 residues. CDR3 bases: TGTGCCAGCAGGAGGGCTTCGACTAGCGGGCAGCAGTTCTTC. This gives the protein CASRRASTSGQQFF.

This clonotype has just a few counts. The chain employs TRBV7-9 and TRBJ2-1; no clear D. The CDR3 consists of 9 residues. The germline gives CDR1 SEHNR, CDR2 FQNEAQ (reference sequence). CDR3 bases: TGTGTCCCCCCGGACGAGCAGTTCTTC. Protein product: CVPPDEQFF.

V gene TRBV7-2 combines with J gene TRBJ1-1, with D tentatively TRBD1 (5 bases). V was pared by 4 bases and J by 8 bases, with 20 bases between. Germline CDR1 reads SGHTA; CDR2 reads FQGNSA. This CDR3 region has 15 residues. CDR3 nucleotide sequence: TGTGCCAGCAGCTCGATAGGACATCTACGGAGCGAAGCTTTCTTT. The encoded protein is CASSSIGHLRSEAFF.

The chain couples TRBV7-2 to TRBJ1-1, with TRBD1 matching over 8 bases. Unmatched junction bases numbered 5, after V lost 5 bases and J lost 0 bases. There are 15 residues in the CDR3. In germline, CDR1 is SGHTA, CDR2 FQGNSA. CDR3 DNA sequence: TGTGCCAGCAGCCCCCAGACAGGGGTGAACACTGAAGCTTTCTTT. As protein: CASSPQTGVNTEAFF.

This clonotype appeared a few times. This sequence joins TRBV6-2 or TRBV6-3 and TRBJ2-1; perhaps TRBD2 as D (6 bases). Germline V CDR1 and CDR2: MNHEY, SVGEGT. This CDR3 has 16 amino acids. V was trimmed by 2 bases and J by 8 bases, leaving 19 bases between them. CDR3 coding DNA: TGTGCCAGCAGTTACGCCCAATCCGGAGGGTTGGATGAGCAGTTCTTC. Protein: CASSYAQSGGLDEQFF.

The table lists this clonotype with many counts. V is TRBV2 and J is TRBJ2-4; the match to TRBD2 covers 10 bases. This CDR3 is 16 amino acids long. The junction had 2 bases not matched to a gene; V was cut back by 2 bases and J by 1 base. Germline CDR1 is SNHLY and CDR2 is FYNNEI. The CDR3 region is CASSESSGRAKNIQYF. The CDR3 DNA sequence: TGTGCCAGCAGTGAAAGTAGCGGGAGGGCCAAAAACATTCAGTACTTC. Using reference TRBV2 and TRBJ2-4 for the parts outside the CDR3, the full variable domain is EPEVTQTPSHQVTQMGQEVILRCVPISNHLYFYWYRQILGQKVEFLVSFYNNEISEKSEIFDDQFSVERPDGSNFTLKIRSTKLEDSAMYFCASSESSGRAKNIQYFGAGTRLSVL.

The sample holds many counts of this clonotype. V is TRBV29-1 and J is TRBJ2-7; 9 bases are shared with TRBD1. The CDR3 sequence is 13 residues long. CDR1 is SQVTM, CDR2 ANQGSEA, per germline. V trimming: 4 bases; J trimming: 5 bases; junction bases outside the gene matches: 6. This CDR3 reads CSVGGTGSHEQYF. The DNA for the CDR3 is TGCAGCGTTGGAGGGACAGGGAGCCACGAGCAGTACTTC.